This TCR beta chain appears in the sequencing data of a study of blood T cell repertoires in COVID-19. Study-wide context: Researchers got acute and convalescent COVID-19 samples from the United States, Italy and Spain. The analysed material was cDNA or gDNA that came from T cells, B-cell-depleted T cells, or PBMCs.

Per the original data handling: Amplification from reference gene primers served as the basis for estimated nucleated cell counts. Profiled with immunoSEQ multiplex PCR; TCRdb holds only in-frame clones, not every one. That table furnishes V, J and clone size, whereas the DNA furnished D and trimming. Of about 86,000 clones detected, around 85% appear once; the ten largest clones hold roughly 12%. Germline V gene lookup returns CDR1 MDHEN and CDR2 SYDVKM. Trimming removed 3 bases from V and 7 bases from J, with 3 bases in between. The CDR3 is made up of 11 amino acids. The sample comprised peripheral blood. The chain links TRBV28 to TRBJ2-2; D remains ambiguous. The TCR sequence derives from a man in his 70s with acute or convalescent COVID-19. Here the CDR3 reads CASSFNGELFF. The CDR3 coding sequence is TGTGCCAGCAGTTTTAACGGGGAGCTGTTTTTT.